A single sample is the source of the 21 T cell receptor beta chains below, sequenced in a study of vaccination and CD4 T cells after COVID-19. This sample's treatment: approximately nine-day PBMC culture with coronavirus spike peptide pools or control peptides (ViraFEST assay). Cultured CD4+ T cell DNA underwent sequencing with the Oncomine TCR Beta short-read assay. TCRdb processed the PCR reads anew with MiXCR; each CDR3 protein has one entry. The repertoire holds about 14,000 distinct CDR3 sequences, with 29% as singletons. No antigen is known for these receptors. This sample comprised CD4+ T cells from blood, cultured in vitro, obtained before SARS-CoV-2 vaccination. Source of these receptors: a human donor who received a COVID-19 vaccine.

The chain joins TRBV21-1 to TRBJ1-1. TRBV21-1 has pseudogene status. The CDR3 is 13 amino acids. Here the CDR3 DNA reads TGTGCCAGCAGCAAAACAGAGAACACTGAAGCTTTCTTT. As protein: CASSKTENTEAFF.

The chain has TRBV20-1 and TRBJ1-5; TRBD1 agrees at 8 bases. This CDR3 region has 15 residues. From germline, CDR1 is DFQATT and CDR2 SNEGSKA (reference sequence). J lost 4 bases, V lost 6 bases, and 11 bases had no gene match. The CDR3 reads CSARTGTGVNQPQHF. CDR3 in DNA: TGCAGTGCCCGGACCGGGACAGGAGTAAATCAGCCCCAGCATTTT.

This clonotype was detected a few times. The chain has TRBV6-2 or TRBV6-3 and TRBJ2-5, with D possibly TRBD2 on 6 matching bases. The germline CDR1 and CDR2 sequences are MNHEY and SVGEGT. V lost 0 bases, J lost 2 bases, and 10 bases lay in between. The CDR3 runs 15 residues. The CDR3 protein is CASSYSFGGQETQYF. The CDR3 DNA sequence: TGTGCCAGCAGTTACTCCTTCGGGGGACAAGAGACCCAGTACTTC.

In its sample, this clonotype ranks as medium-sized. The chain carries TRBV15 and TRBJ1-2, with D hard to call. Germline lookup yields CDR1 LNHNV and CDR2 YYDKDF (reference sequence). Trimming cost V 0 bases and J 3 bases, with 11 bases left between them. This CDR3 is 15 amino acids long. This CDR3 is CATSRDPVGYYGYTF. The CDR3 region has the DNA TGTGCCACCAGCAGAGATCCTGTGGGGTACTATGGCTACACCTTC.

The table lists this clonotype with a few counts. The chain recombines TRBV10-3 with TRBJ1-2; TRBD1 might be the D (5 bases). In germline, CDR1 is ENHRY, CDR2 SYGVKD. Trimming removed 3 bases at V and 4 bases at J, with 9 bases between. CDR3 length: 13 amino acids. For the CDR3, the DNA is TGTGCCATCAGTGACAGACAGTCCTATGGCTACACCTTC. Residues: CAISDRQSYGYTF.

J is TRBJ2-5 and V is TRBV18; D not resolved. Germline CDR1 and CDR2: KGHSH and LQKENI. The V and J ends lost 3 bases and 3 bases respectively, with 8 bases between them. This CDR3 comprises 13 residues. In DNA form, the CDR3 reads TGTGCCAGCTCACCGGGCAGCGAAGAGACCCAGTACTTC. It translates to CASSPGSEETQYF.

V and J are TRBV5-4 and TRBJ2-7; maybe TRBD2 (5 bases). Germline loops: CDR1 SGHNT, CDR2 YYREEE (reference sequence). V lost 4 bases to trimming and J lost 3 bases, with 11 bases between them. The CDR3 contains 13 residues. The CDR3 loop is CASSIPGYYEQYF. In nucleotides, the CDR3 is TGTGCCAGCAGCATTCCGGGATACTACGAGCAGTACTTC.

The V and J genes are TRBV6-1 and TRBJ1-6; perhaps TRBD1 as D (5 bases). V was cut by 2 bases and J by 5 bases, with 16 bases left in between. The CDR3 consists of 17 residues. Germline CDR1 reads MNHNS; CDR2 reads SASEGT. The CDR3 DNA follows: TGTGCCAGCAGTGAAATCTTGAGGGGAAGAGATAATTCACCCCTCCACTTT. Protein product: CASSEILRGRDNSPLHF.

This sequence joins TRBV27 and TRBJ1-5; TRBD1 agrees at 8 bases. The CDR3 covers 15 residues. Per germline, CDR1 MNHEY and CDR2 SMNVEV (reference sequence). J was trimmed by 6 bases and V by 4 bases; bases with no gene match: 8. The CDR3 loop reads CASSSRDRLGQPQHF. CDR3 coding DNA: TGTGCCAGCAGTTCCCGGGACAGGTTGGGTCAGCCCCAGCATTTT.

The chain employs TRBV5-4 and TRBJ1-1; D might be TRBD1 (5 bases). The V end was cut by 0 bases, the J end by 0 bases, with 9 bases between. This CDR3 spans 15 amino acids. CDR1 SGHNT and CDR2 YYREEE come from the germline V gene (reference sequence). DNA for the CDR3: TGTGCCAGCAGCTTGGGGGCAGGGCTGAACACTGAAGCTTTCTTT. This translates into CASSLGAGLNTEAFF.

The gene calls are TRBV5-1 and TRBJ2-2; 10 bases fit TRBD2. Germline-derived CDR1 and CDR2 are SGHRS and YFSETQ. V trimming: 4 bases; J trimming: 1 base; junction bases outside the gene matches: 1. CDR3 length: 15 amino acids. The CDR3 nucleotides read TGCGCCAGCAGCCGACTAGCGGGGAACACCGGGGAGCTGTTTTTT. Its translation: CASSRLAGNTGELFF.

In its sample, this clonotype ranks as medium-sized. The rearrangement uses TRBV20-1 and TRBJ1-5, with D possibly being TRBD1 (5 bases). V shed 0 bases and J shed 3 bases, with 12 bases lying between them. This CDR3 spans 15 amino acids. Germline CDR1 DFQATT, CDR2 SNEGSKA (reference sequence). CDR3 region: CSARDLVQVNQPQHF. The CDR3 DNA follows: TGCAGTGCTAGAGATTTAGTACAGGTCAATCAGCCCCAGCATTTT.

CDR3: CASSQDIAGALETQYF. The DNA of the CDR3 is TGTGCCAGCAGCCAAGATATTGCGGGGGCCCTAGAGACCCAGTACTTC. V gene TRBV3-1 combines with J gene TRBJ2-5; a possible D gene is TRBD2 (7 bases). From germline, CDR1 is LGHDT and CDR2 YNNKEL (reference sequence). There are 16 residues in the CDR3. V shed 0 bases and J shed 4 bases, with 15 bases lying between them.

This clonotype was observed a few times. V is TRBV19 and J is TRBJ2-3, with 7 bases lining up with TRBD1. The CDR3 runs 14 residues. Germline CDR1 is LNHDA and CDR2 is SQIVND (reference sequence). J gave up 6 bases and V 5 bases, and 8 bases lay outside the gene matches. CDR3 nucleotides: TGTGCCAGTAGTCCCGGACAGGTTCCGGATACGCAGTATTTT. Protein: CASSPGQVPDTQYF.

This chain connects TRBV7-2 to TRBJ1-1, with 7 bases matching TRBD1. Germline-derived CDR1 and CDR2 are SGHTA and FQGNSA. The junction had 7 bases not matched to a gene; V was cut back by 5 bases and J by 1 base. The CDR3 covers 15 residues. The CDR3 sequence: CASSPPRTGNTEAFF. DNA for the CDR3: TGTGCCAGCAGCCCCCCCCGGACAGGGAACACTGAAGCTTTCTTT.

Comments on this clonotype: A junction end diverges from the germline sequence, so it may reflect a read error. This chain links TRBV6-1 with TRBJ2-5; 7 bases are a match to TRBD2. Germline V gene data show CDR1 as MNHNS and CDR2 as SASEGT. The CDR3 is 17 residues long. The CDR3 loop reads CTSSEVVTSWGKETQYF. CDR3 coding DNA: TGTACCAGCAGTGAAGTCGTGACTAGCTGGGGTAAAGAGACCCAGTACTTC.

This clonotype was observed a few times. V gene TRBV27 combines with J gene TRBJ2-1; maybe TRBD2 (5 bases). Trimming shortened V by 4 bases and J by 5 bases, and 12 bases separated the two germline ends. CDR1 and CDR2 from the germline V gene are MNHEY and SMNVEV (reference sequence). CDR3 length equals 14 residues. The CDR3, as DNA: TGTGCCAGCAGTTGGACTTTTCTGGACAATGAGCAGTTCTTC. As protein: CASSWTFLDNEQFF.

This clonotype showed up just a few times. This chain links TRBV6-1 with TRBJ2-3; 8 bases line up with TRBD1. The ends lost 5 bases at V and 3 bases at J; junction bases unmatched: 7. CDR3 size: 15 residues. Per germline, CDR1 MNHNS and CDR2 SASEGT. For the CDR3, the DNA is TGTGCCAGCAGTCCCGGACAGGGATTTACAGATACGCAGTATTTT. Protein product: CASSPGQGFTDTQYF.

This clonotype turned up a few times. The V gene is TRBV9, the J gene TRBJ1-5; perhaps TRBD1 as D (5 bases). CDR1 and CDR2 (germline): SGDLS, YYNGEE. The CDR3 loop spans 13 amino acids. V was clipped by 4 bases and J by 7 bases, with 12 bases between them. DNA of the CDR3: TGTGCCAGCAGCCGGGGGGGAAACCAGCCCCAGCATTTT. Protein: CASSRGGNQPQHF.

The chain links TRBV7-8 to TRBJ2-1, with D perhaps TRBD2 (8 bases). The length of the CDR3 is 18 residues. The V and J ends lost 5 bases and 10 bases respectively, with 30 bases between them. The germline V gene encodes CDR1 SGHVS and CDR2 FQNEAQ. The CDR3 loop reads CASSPQGLAGGPMAEQFF. CDR3 nucleotides: TGTGCCAGCAGCCCACAGGGGCTGGCGGGGGGCCCGATGGCGGAGCAGTTCTTC.

This chain joins TRBV25-1 and TRBJ1-2; no clear D. The CDR3 has 12 residues. Germline-derived CDR1 and CDR2 are MGHDK and SYGVNS. Trimming removed 3 bases at V and 5 bases at J, with 7 bases between. CDR3 in amino acids: CASSETLYGYTF. The CDR3 bases are TGTGCCAGCAGTGAGACTTTATATGGCTACACCTTC.